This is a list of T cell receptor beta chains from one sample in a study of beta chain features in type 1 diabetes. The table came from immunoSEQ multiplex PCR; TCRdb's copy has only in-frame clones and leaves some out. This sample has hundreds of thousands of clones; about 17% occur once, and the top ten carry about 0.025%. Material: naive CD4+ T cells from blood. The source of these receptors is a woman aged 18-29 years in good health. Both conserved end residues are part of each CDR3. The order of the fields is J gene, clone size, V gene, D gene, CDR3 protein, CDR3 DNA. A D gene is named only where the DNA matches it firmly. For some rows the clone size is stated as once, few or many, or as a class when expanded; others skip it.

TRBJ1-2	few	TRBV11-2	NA	CASSLARTHGYTF	TGTGCCAGCAGCTTAGCCCGTACCCATGGCTACACCTTC
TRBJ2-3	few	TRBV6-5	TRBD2	CASSYIAGGFTDTQYF	TGTGCCAGCAGTTACATTGCGGGAGGATTCACAGATACGCAGTATTTT
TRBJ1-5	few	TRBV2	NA	CASRRTDNGNQPQHF	TGTGCCAGCAGACGAACAGATAATGGCAATCAGCCCCAGCATTTT
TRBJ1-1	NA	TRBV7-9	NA	CASSFSTNPNTEAFF	TGTGCCAGCAGCTTTTCGACAAATCCGAACACTGAAGCTTTCTTT
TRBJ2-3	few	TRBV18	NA	CASSPRAGMTDTQYF	TGTGCCAGCTCACCACGCGCCGGGATGACAGATACGCAGTATTTT
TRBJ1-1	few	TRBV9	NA	CASSVEVSLGAEAFF	TGTGCCAGCAGCGTAGAGGTCAGTTTGGGCGCTGAAGCTTTCTTT
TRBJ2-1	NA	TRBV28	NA	CASDSSYNEQFF	TGTGCCAGCGATAGTTCCTACAATGAGCAGTTCTTC
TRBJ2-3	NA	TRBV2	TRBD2	CASSEAGGRSLTDTQYF	TGTGCCAGCAGTGAAGCGGGCGGGAGGTCACTCACAGATACGCAGTATTTT
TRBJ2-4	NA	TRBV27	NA	CASSRDRRLAKNIQYF	TGTGCCAGCAGTAGGGACCGCCGGCTAGCCAAAAACATTCAGTACTTC
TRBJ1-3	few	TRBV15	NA	CATSRDPQTGNTIYF	TGTGCCACCAGCAGAGATCCCCAAACTGGAAACACCATATATTTT
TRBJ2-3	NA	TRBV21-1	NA	CASSSHSTGTDTQYF	TGTGCCAGCAGCTCACACTCGACAGGCACAGATACGCAGTATTTT
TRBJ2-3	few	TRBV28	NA	CASSLGSSSTDTQYF	TGTGCCAGCAGTTTGGGATCCTCTAGCACAGATACGCAGTATTTT
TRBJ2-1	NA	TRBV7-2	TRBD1	CASSLFSPLTGVNEQFF	TGTGCCAGCAGCTTATTTAGCCCGCTTACAGGGGTCAATGAGCAGTTCTTC
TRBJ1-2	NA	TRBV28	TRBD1	CASSQGQGSVYGYTF	TGTGCCAGCAGCCAGGGACAGGGTTCGGTCTATGGCTACACCTTC
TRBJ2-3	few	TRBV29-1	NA	CSVGLPTDTQYF	TGCAGCGTGGGGTTGCCCACAGATACGCAGTATTTT
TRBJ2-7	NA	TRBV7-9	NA	CASSLSETSAKSSYEQYF	TGTGCCAGCAGCTTAAGCGAGACCAGCGCTAAGAGCTCCTACGAGCAGTACTTC
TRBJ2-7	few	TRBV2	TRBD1	CASAAGGYEQYF	TGTGCCAGCGCTGCAGGGGGCTACGAGCAGTACTTC
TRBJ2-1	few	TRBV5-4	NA	CASSSGTSLGEQFF	TGTGCCAGCAGCTCTGGAACTAGTCTCGGTGAGCAGTTCTTC
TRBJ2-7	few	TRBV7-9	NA	CASSLSGLLGYEQYF	TGTGCCAGCAGCTTAAGCGGGTTATTAGGGTACGAGCAGTACTTC
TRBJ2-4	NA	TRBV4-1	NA	CASSQEGSTKNIQYF	TGCGCCAGCAGCCAAGAAGGTAGTACCAAAAACATTCAGTACTTC
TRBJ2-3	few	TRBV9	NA	CASSPSNSRTDTQYF	TGTGCCAGCAGCCCCAGTAACAGCCGCACAGATACGCAGTATTTT
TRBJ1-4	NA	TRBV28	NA	CASRRGNEKLFF	TGTGCCAGCAGGCGGGGTAATGAAAAACTGTTTTTT
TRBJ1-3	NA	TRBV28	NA	CASSLYPGSSGNTIYF	TGTGCCAGCAGTTTATATCCAGGATCCTCTGGAAACACCATATATTTT
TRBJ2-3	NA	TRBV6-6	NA	CASSYFAHTDTQYF	TGTGCCAGCAGTTATTTTGCGCACACAGATACGCAGTATTTT
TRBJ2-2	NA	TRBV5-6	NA	CASSGINQGELFF	TGTGCCAGCAGCGGGATAAACCAAGGGGAGCTGTTTTTT
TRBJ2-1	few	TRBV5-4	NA	CASSPRQARYNEQFF	TGTGCCAGCAGCCCCAGACAAGCGAGGTACAATGAGCAGTTCTTC
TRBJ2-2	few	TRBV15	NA	CATSKLAANTGELFF	TGTGCCACCAGCAAATTAGCAGCGAACACCGGGGAGCTGTTTTTT
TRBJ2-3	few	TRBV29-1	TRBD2	CSVGGIAGPSTDTQYF	TGCAGCGTTGGTGGTATAGCGGGACCGAGCACAGATACGCAGTATTTT
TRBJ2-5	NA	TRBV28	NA	CASSPLVMGIQETQYF	TGTGCCAGCAGTCCCCTCGTCATGGGGATCCAAGAGACCCAGTACTTC
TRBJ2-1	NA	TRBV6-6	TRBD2	CASSYSYSGTNNEQFF	TGTGCCAGCAGTTACTCGTACTCCGGGACTAACAATGAGCAGTTCTTC
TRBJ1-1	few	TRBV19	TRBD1	CASTAYRGRTEAFF	TGTGCCAGTACCGCGTACAGGGGGCGGACTGAAGCTTTCTTT
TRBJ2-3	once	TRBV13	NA	CASSLSPSDHSTDTQYF	TGTGCCAGCAGCTTATCCCCCTCGGACCACAGCACAGATACGCAGTATTTT
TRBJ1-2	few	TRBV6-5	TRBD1	CASSGTGRRGYGYTF	TGTGCCAGCAGTGGGACAGGGCGCCGCGGCTATGGCTACACCTTC
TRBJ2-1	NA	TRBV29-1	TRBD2	CSVELGLAGGPGTSYNEQFF	TGCAGCGTTGAATTGGGACTAGCGGGAGGGCCGGGAACCTCCTACAATGAGCAGTTCTTC
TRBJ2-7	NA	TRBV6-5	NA	CASSLAESSYEQYF	TGTGCCAGCAGTTTAGCGGAAAGCTCCTACGAGCAGTACTTC
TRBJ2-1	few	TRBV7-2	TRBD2	CASSLTPGLAGGEQFF	TGTGCCAGCAGCTTAACTCCGGGACTAGCGGGAGGTGAGCAGTTCTTC
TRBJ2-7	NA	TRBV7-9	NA	CASSEPSSYEQYF	TGTGCCAGCAGTGAACCCAGCTCCTACGAGCAGTACTTC
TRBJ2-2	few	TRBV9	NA	CASSGIPNTGELFF	TGTGCCAGCTCTGGGATTCCCAACACCGGGGAGCTGTTTTTT
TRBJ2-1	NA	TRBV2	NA	CASSQGGAGSYNEQFF	TGTGCCAGCAGCCAGGGTGGAGCGGGCTCCTACAATGAGCAGTTCTTC
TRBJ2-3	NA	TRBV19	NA	CASSSTREDTQYF	TGTGCCAGTAGTTCAACCAGGGAAGATACGCAGTATTTT
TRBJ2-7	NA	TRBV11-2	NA	CASSLEKGPYEQYF	TGTGCCAGCAGCTTAGAAAAGGGGCCCTACGAGCAGTACTTC
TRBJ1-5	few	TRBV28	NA	CASRNSVYSNQPQHF	TGTGCCAGCAGAAACTCAGTGTATAGCAATCAGCCCCAGCATTTT
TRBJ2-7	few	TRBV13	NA	CASSPRGPYEQYF	TGTGCCAGCAGCCCCCGGGGTCCCTACGAGCAGTACTTC
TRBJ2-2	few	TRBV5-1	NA	CASSLGTDTGELFF	TGCGCCAGCAGCTTAGGGACGGACACCGGGGAGCTGTTTTTT
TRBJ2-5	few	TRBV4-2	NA	CASSHRRRETQYF	TGTGCCAGCAGCCACCGTCGGCGAGAGACCCAGTACTTC
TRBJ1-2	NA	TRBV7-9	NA	CASSLELGGYTF	TGTGCCAGCAGCTTAGAACTGGGTGGCTACACCTTC
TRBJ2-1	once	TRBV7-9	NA	CASSLGGGYNEQFF	TGTGCCAGCAGCTTAGGGGGTGGGTACAATGAGCAGTTCTTC
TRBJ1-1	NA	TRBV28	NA	CASSLTLSTEAFF	TGTGCCAGCAGCTTGACACTTTCCACTGAAGCTTTCTTT
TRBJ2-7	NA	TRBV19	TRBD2	CASSPLAASYEQYF	TGTGCCAGTAGTCCTCTAGCGGCCTCCTACGAGCAGTACTTC
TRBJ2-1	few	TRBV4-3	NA	CASSQDALATSSYNEQFF	TGCGCCAGCAGCCAAGACGCGCTAGCGACATCCTCCTACAATGAGCAGTTCTTC
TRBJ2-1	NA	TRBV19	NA	CASSIVPDSSYNEQFF	TGTGCCAGTAGTATTGTGCCGGACAGCTCCTACAATGAGCAGTTCTTC
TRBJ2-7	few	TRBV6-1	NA	CASSDSGYEQYF	TGTGCCAGCAGTGATAGCGGCTACGAGCAGTACTTC
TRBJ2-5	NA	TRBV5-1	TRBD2	CASNLAGGRQETQYF	TGCGCCAGCAACTTAGCGGGAGGCCGCCAAGAGACCCAGTACTTC
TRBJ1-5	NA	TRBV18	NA	CASSREGYSNQPQHF	TGTGCCAGCTCACGAGAGGGTTATAGCAATCAGCCCCAGCATTTT
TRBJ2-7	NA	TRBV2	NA	CASRSLESSYEQYF	TGTGCCAGCAGAAGTCTAGAATCCTCCTACGAGCAGTACTTC
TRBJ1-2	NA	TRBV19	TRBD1	CASSNSGQSSRGYTF	TGTGCCAGTAGTAATTCGGGACAGTCGTCTCGCGGCTACACCTTC
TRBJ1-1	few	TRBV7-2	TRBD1	CASSSRQGGRAFF	TGTGCCAGCAGCTCCCGACAGGGGGGGCGAGCTTTCTTT